A single sample gave rise to the 17 T cell receptor beta chains below, sequenced in a study of blood T cell repertoires in COVID-19. TCRdb's table, derived via immunoSEQ multiplex PCR, lists solely in-frame clones and lacks some. The sample yields 300,000 to 350,000 clones, 88% seen once. The sequenced material came from PBMCs or T cells enriched from blood (not recorded which). The origin of the receptors is a woman in her twenties or thirties who had been exposed to COVID-19.

The chain is built from TRBV7-3 and TRBJ2-5; no firm D call. The CDR3 spans 14 residues. Trimming cost V 2 bases and J 3 bases, with 10 bases left between them. Germline CDR1 and CDR2: SGHTA and FQGTGA. CDR3 DNA sequence: TGTGCCAGCAGCTTATTGGCTAGAGAAGAGACCCAGTACTTC. Translating gives CASSLLAREETQYF.

This chain links TRBV28 with TRBJ2-1, with a tentative D call TRBD2 (5 bases). The CDR3 spans 12 residues. Germline V lookup: CDR1 MDHEN, CDR2 SYDVKM. V gave up 4 bases and J gave up 12 bases, with 13 bases separating them. CDR3 protein: CASSSTVRGQFF. CDR3 in DNA: TGTGCCAGCAGTTCGACCGTCCGGGGGCAGTTCTTC.

This clone was counted a single time. This chain uses TRBV29-1 with TRBJ2-3; tentatively, D is TRBD2 (6 bases). The length of the CDR3 is 16 residues. Trimming cost V 3 bases and J 8 bases, with 24 bases left between them. Germline lookup yields CDR1 SQVTM and CDR2 ANQGSEA. CDR3 loop: CSVDPERVEVLGTQYF. DNA of the CDR3: TGCAGCGTTGACCCAGAGCGGGTTGAAGTATTGGGTACGCAGTATTTT.

V is TRBV19 and J is TRBJ2-5; tentatively, D is TRBD1 (6 bases). Trimming shortened V by 9 bases and J by 2 bases, and 10 bases separated the two germline ends. The CDR3 has 12 amino acids. Germline V gene data show CDR1 as LNHDA and CDR2 as SQIVND (reference sequence). This chain's CDR3 is CASGTLQETQYF. CDR3 in DNA: TGTGCCAGCGGGACATTACAAGAGACCCAGTACTTC.

V usage is TRBV2 and J usage is TRBJ1-1; 9 nucleotides match TRBD1. CDR3 length: 15 residues. J lost 6 bases, V lost 7 bases, and 12 bases had no gene match. Looked up from germline, CDR1 is SNHLY and CDR2 is FYNNEI. CDR3 residues: CASIGWGQGRPEAFF. The CDR3 DNA is TGTGCCAGCATAGGGTGGGGACAGGGAAGGCCTGAAGCTTTCTTT.

V and J are TRBV5-1 and TRBJ2-1; 10 bases agree with TRBD1. CDR1 and CDR2 (germline): SGHRS, YFSETQ. V lost 0 bases, J lost 6 bases, and 0 bases stayed unmatched. The CDR3 loop spans 14 amino acids. CDR3: CASSLGTGGNEQFF. The CDR3 coding sequence is TGCGCCAGCAGCTTGGGGACAGGGGGCAATGAGCAGTTCTTC. Looking up the rest from reference TRBV5-1 and TRBJ2-1 gives the full variable domain: KAGVTQTPRYLIKTRGQQVTLSCSPISGHRSVSWYQQTPGQGLQFLFEYFSETQRNKGNFPGRFSGRQFSNSRSEMNVSTLELGDSALYLCASSLGTGGNEQFFGPGTRLTVL.

The V call is TRBV28, the J call TRBJ1-4; D might be TRBD1 (5 bases). Deletions cut 7 bases from V and 8 bases from J, with 17 bases between. The CDR3 contains 14 residues. Germline V lookup: CDR1 MDHEN, CDR2 SYDVKM. The CDR3 bases are TGTGCCAGCAACGTCCAGGGAAAAGGAGAAAAACTGTTTTTT. It specifies CASNVQGKGEKLFF.

This chain connects TRBV14 to TRBJ1-3, with a possible D match to TRBD1 (6 bases). This CDR3 is built from 16 residues. Germline assignment: CDR1 SGHDN and CDR2 FVKESK. With 4 bases removed from V and 4 bases from J, the gap between germline ends came to 17 bases. CDR3 protein: CASSRFLRDTGNTIYF. The CDR3 DNA follows: TGTGCCAGCAGCCGATTTCTCAGGGACACCGGAAACACCATATATTTT.

The V and J genes are TRBV24-1 and TRBJ1-2; D gene uncertain. V was pared by 3 bases and J by 2 bases, with 6 bases between. The CDR3 is 13 amino acids. Germline V gene data show CDR1 as KGHDR and CDR2 as SFDVKD. The CDR3 DNA sequence: TGTGCCACCAGTGATCCCCCGAACTATGGCTACACCTTC. This codes for CATSDPPNYGYTF.

This clone was recorded once. The chain carries TRBV10-3 and TRBJ2-3, with D perhaps matching TRBD2 (5 bases). V was cut by 3 bases and J by 2 bases, with 9 bases left in between. Germline assignment: CDR1 ENHRY and CDR2 SYGVKD. This CDR3 is 14 amino acids long. This CDR3 reads CAISEGRNTDTQYF. In DNA, the CDR3 is TGTGCCATCAGTGAAGGGAGAAACACAGATACGCAGTATTTT.

The chain joins TRBV7-9 to TRBJ2-7; 12 bases agree with TRBD2. The V gene's germline CDR1 is SEHNR and CDR2 FQNEAQ (reference sequence). The CDR3 has 14 residues. V shed 6 bases, J shed 5 bases, and the junction held 5 bases outside the gene matches. CDR3 amino acids: CASSRTSGTHEQYF. As DNA, the CDR3 is TGTGCCAGCAGTAGGACTAGCGGGACCCACGAGCAGTACTTC.

The chain employs TRBV20-1 and TRBJ2-1; D unresolved. The V gene's germline CDR1 is DFQATT and CDR2 SNEGSKA (reference sequence). V was clipped by 3 bases and J by 1 base, with 10 bases between them. The CDR3 has 14 amino acids. In DNA form, the CDR3 reads TGCAGTGCTAGTCTAGGCCCTTCCTACAATGAGCAGTTCTTC. Its protein is CSASLGPSYNEQFF.

The chain uses TRBV14 and TRBJ1-2; 9 positions agree with TRBD1. J was trimmed by 5 bases and V by 2 bases; bases with no gene match: 6. Germline CDR1 and CDR2: SGHDN and FVKESK. This CDR3 region has 15 residues. The CDR3 loop is CASSQWAGQGYGYTF. The CDR3 nucleotides read TGTGCCAGCAGCCAATGGGCGGGACAGGGATATGGCTACACCTTC. Filled out from reference TRBV14 and TRBJ1-2, the complete variable domain reads EAGVTQFPSHSVIEKGQTVTLRCDPISGHDNLYWYRRVMGKEIKFLLHFVKESKQDESGMPNNRFLAERTGGTYSTLKVQPAELEDSGVYFCASSQWAGQGYGYTFGSGTRLTVV.

The V and J genes are TRBV29-1 and TRBJ2-7; D perhaps matches TRBD1 (6 bases). Deletions cut 6 bases from V and 3 bases from J, with 24 bases between. This CDR3 has 16 amino acids. Germline-derived CDR1 and CDR2 are SQVTM and ANQGSEA. CDR3 in amino acids: CSVSLGLRTDNYEQYF. In DNA form, the CDR3 reads TGCAGCGTCTCCTTAGGCCTCAGGACAGACAACTACGAGCAGTACTTC.

The genes are TRBV28 and TRBJ2-5; D perhaps matches TRBD1 (6 bases). Per germline, CDR1 MDHEN and CDR2 SYDVKM. CDR3 length equals 15 residues. V lost 4 bases to trimming and J lost 2 bases, with 14 bases between them. CDR3 nucleotide sequence: TGTGCCAGCAGTTCCCCCCCACAGGGACAAGAGACCCAGTACTTC. Amino acid sequence: CASSSPPQGQETQYF.

The J gene is TRBJ1-1, the V gene TRBV2; 7 bases map to TRBD1. J gave up 5 bases and V 6 bases, and 9 bases lay outside the gene matches. CDR3 size: 14 residues. Germline V gene data show CDR1 as SNHLY and CDR2 as FYNNEI. This CDR3 is CASRGDRVWTEAFF. DNA for the CDR3: TGTGCCAGCAGGGGCGACAGGGTATGGACTGAAGCTTTCTTT.

Details on this clone: Other nucleotide sequences in the sample specify the same CDR3. The chain couples TRBV7-9 to TRBJ1-5, with D possibly TRBD1 on 5 matching bases. This CDR3 contains 14 residues. V was cut by 0 bases and J by 3 bases, with 6 bases left in between. Per germline, CDR1 SEHNR and CDR2 FQNEAQ (reference sequence). CDR3 in DNA: TGTGCCAGCAGCTTAGCTGGGGCCAATCAGCCCCAGCATTTT. Its protein is CASSLAGANQPQHF.